The source of this TCR beta chain is a study of shared clonotypes between healthy human individuals. Study as a whole: Ranging from 18 to 49 in age, donors were two women and a few men.

A deep-level run was used for the assay. Unsorted PBMC contributed approximately 280 ng DNA, 30,000 or so T cell genomes, to each replicate PCR. Generated by immunoSEQ multiplex PCR, the TCRdb table keeps only in-frame clones and is missing some. The profile covers about 520,000 clones, with around four fifths appearing a single time and approximately 12% taken by the ten largest. Findings and caveats of the study: Read depth was anticipated to influence clonotype sharing among donors.

The table lists this clone with a few counts. No antigen is known for it. V lost 3 bases to trimming and J lost 1 base, with 7 bases between them. CDR1 is LNHDA, CDR2 SQIVND, per germline (reference sequence). The CDR3 totals 14 residues. The chain uses TRBV19 and TRBJ2-1; the D is unclear. The sequencing sample was made of PBMCs. The TCR originated in a woman in her forties in good health. Some clones in this sample may be carry-over from other donors' samples. CDR3 in amino acids: CASSIQASYNEQFF. Here the CDR3 DNA reads TGTGCCAGTAGTATTCAGGCTTCCTACAATGAGCAGTTCTTC.